The 32 T cell receptor beta chains in this list originate from one sample, sequenced in a study of blood T cell repertoires in COVID-19. Generated by immunoSEQ multiplex PCR, the TCRdb table keeps only in-frame clones and is missing some. In the table there are around 35,000 clones, approximately 87% of which are singletons. The sample consisted of peripheral blood. The receptors stem from a human donor in a cohort sampled during active COVID-19.

The rearrangement links TRBV6-6 to TRBJ2-7; D is possibly TRBD2 (5 bases). V lost 4 bases to trimming and J lost 3 bases, with 10 bases between them. CDR1 is MNHNY and CDR2 is SVGAGI in the germline V gene (reference sequence). The CDR3 loop spans 13 amino acids. CDR3 bases: TGTGCCAGCAGTTGGAGGCGGAACTACGAGCAGTACTTC. Translation gives CASSWRRNYEQYF.

This clone is labeled hyperexpanded. The V and J genes are TRBV6-6 and TRBJ1-5, with TRBD1 identical over 7 bases. Germline V gene sequence: CDR1 MNHNY, CDR2 SVGAGI (reference sequence). Germline trimming cut 2 bases from V and 4 bases from J; bases unmatched to any gene: 8. The CDR3 runs to 16 residues. CDR3 residues: CASSYPTGQWNQPQHF. CDR3 nucleotides: TGTGCCAGCAGTTACCCAACGGGACAGTGGAATCAGCCCCAGCATTTT.

This chain joins TRBV4-1 and TRBJ1-5; D is ambiguous. The V gene lost 2 bases and the J gene lost 9 bases, with 20 bases spanning the gap. The length of the CDR3 is 16 residues. Germline-derived CDR1 and CDR2 are MGHRA and YSYEKL. In DNA form, the CDR3 reads TGCGCCAGCAGCCAAACGACATTGCGCCCTGTTTTGCCCCAGCATTTT. Translating it yields CASSQTTLRPVLPQHF.

The genes are TRBV10-2 and TRBJ1-3, with 8 bases that match TRBD1. The CDR3 sequence is 13 residues long. After removal of 6 bases from V and 3 bases from J, the junction contained 1 base not matched to a gene. CDR1 and CDR2 (germline): WSHSY, SAAADI. CDR3 sequence reads: CASRDRDGNTIYF. For the CDR3, the DNA is TGCGCCAGCAGGGACAGGGATGGAAACACCATATATTTT.

The rearrangement joins TRBV7-9 to TRBJ2-7, with TRBD1 matching 11 bases. CDR1 SEHNR and CDR2 FQNEAQ come from the germline V gene (reference sequence). With 2 bases clipped from V and 6 bases from J, the junction kept 9 bases outside the gene matches. This CDR3 has 16 residues. The CDR3 DNA reads TGTGCCAGCAGCTTAACCCGGGACAGGGGGAGGTCCGAGCAGTACTTC. The encoded protein is CASSLTRDRGRSEQYF.

The CDR3 here is CAISEKGTGGYEQYF. DNA of the CDR3: TGTGCCATCAGTGAGAAGGGGACAGGGGGCTACGAGCAGTACTTC. The V call is TRBV10-3, the J call TRBJ2-7, with 11 bases identical to TRBD1. CDR3 length: 15 amino acids. The germline V gene has CDR1 ENHRY and CDR2 SYGVKD. J was trimmed by 3 bases and V by 2 bases; bases with no gene match: 3.

The gene calls are TRBV2 and TRBJ2-3, with 7 bases that match TRBD1. The length of the CDR3 is 14 residues. Trimming at V came to 5 bases and at J to 2 bases, leaving 4 bases not matched to a gene. Germline V CDR1 and CDR2: SNHLY, FYNNEI. The DNA for the CDR3 is TGTGCCAGCAGTCCAGGACAGGTCACAGATACGCAGTATTTT. This sequence encodes CASSPGQVTDTQYF.

The chain employs TRBV10-3 and TRBJ2-3; 7 bases line up with TRBD2. The CDR3 contains 17 residues. Germline values: CDR1 ENHRY, CDR2 SYGVKD. V shed 6 bases, J shed 4 bases, and the junction held 16 bases outside the gene matches. The CDR3 bases are TGTGCCATCAGCGGCGTGAGTTTCCGGGGGAGGGCAGATACGCAGTATTTT. Residues: CAISGVSFRGRADTQYF.

Remarks on this clone: A read error may produce the germline difference seen at one junction end. The chain couples TRBV7-2 to TRBJ2-1; a weak D match, TRBD1 (6 bases). Germline lookup yields CDR1 SGHTA and CDR2 FQGNSA. This CDR3 region has 14 residues. The CDR3 DNA is TGTGCCAGCAGCCCCGGACAGTTCTACGATGAGCAGTTCTTC. This codes for CASSPGQFYDEQFF.

This sequence joins TRBV6-2 or TRBV6-3 and TRBJ2-3; D gene ambiguous. Looked up from germline, CDR1 is MNHEY and CDR2 is SVGEGT. V lost 4 bases and J 8 bases, leaving 7 bases between the germline ends. The CDR3 contains 11 residues. The CDR3 reads CASSLRSTQYF. Written as DNA, the CDR3 is TGTGCCAGCAGTTTACGGAGTACGCAGTATTTT.

This clone came up a few times. The rearrangement joins TRBV19 to TRBJ1-2, with TRBD1 matching 9 bases. V lost 3 bases, J lost 1 base, and 6 bases stayed unmatched. The CDR3 sequence is 16 residues long. Germline lookup yields CDR1 LNHDA and CDR2 SQIVND (reference sequence). CDR3 region: CASSIGGTGLNYGYTF. Written as DNA, the CDR3 is TGTGCCAGTAGTATTGGCGGGACAGGGCTTAACTATGGCTACACCTTC.

J is TRBJ2-5 and V is TRBV6-6, with TRBD1 matching over 9 bases. The junction had 7 bases not matched to a gene; V was cut back by 4 bases and J by 4 bases. CDR3 length: 15 amino acids. The germline gives CDR1 MNHNY, CDR2 SVGAGI (reference sequence). CDR3 nucleotide sequence: TGTGCCAGCAGTTGGGGACAGGGAGGTATAGAGACCCAGTACTTC. Protein: CASSWGQGGIETQYF.

The genes are TRBV7-8 and TRBJ2-3; TRBD2 matches 11 bases. CDR1 is SGHVS and CDR2 is FQNEAQ in the germline V gene. The CDR3 consists of 17 residues. V lost 5 bases and J lost 4; bases outside the gene matches: 11. The CDR3 loop reads CASSQTPTSGGADTQYF. In DNA form, the CDR3 reads TGTGCCAGCAGCCAAACACCAACTAGCGGGGGAGCAGATACGCAGTATTTT.

The rearrangement joins TRBV5-4 to TRBJ1-2, with a tentative D call TRBD1 (5 bases). The germline V and J ends were trimmed by 0 bases and 0 bases, with 21 bases remaining between them. The CDR3 is made up of 19 amino acids. Germline V gene sequence: CDR1 SGHNT, CDR2 YYREEE (reference sequence). In DNA form, the CDR3 reads TGTGCCAGCAGCTTGGCATCACTCGGTTTTGGGGACTCTAACTATGGCTACACCTTC. It translates to CASSLASLGFGDSNYGYTF.

The chain has TRBV10-3 and TRBJ1-2, with 9 bases lining up with TRBD1. The trim removed 3 bases at V and 8 bases at J, leaving 4 bases unmatched. The CDR3 runs 13 residues. Per the germline V gene, CDR1 is ENHRY and CDR2 is SYGVKD. CDR3 in amino acids: CAISEGQGLGYTF. The DNA of the CDR3 is TGTGCCATCAGTGAAGGACAGGGGTTGGGCTACACCTTC.

The chain joins TRBV19 to TRBJ1-2; 8 bases agree with TRBD1. The CDR3 extends over 12 amino acids. Germline CDR1 LNHDA, CDR2 SQIVND (reference sequence). With 5 bases clipped from V and 6 bases from J, the junction kept 2 bases outside the gene matches. The CDR3 DNA reads TGTGCCAGTAGTTGGACAGGGAATGGCTACACCTTC. This encodes CASSWTGNGYTF. Full variable domain (outside the CDR3, taken from reference TRBV19 and TRBJ1-2): DGGITQSPKYLFRKEGQNVTLSCEQNLNHDAMYWYRQDPGQGLRLIYYSQIVNDFQKGDIAEGYSVSREKKESFPLTVTSAQKNPTAFYLCASSWTGNGYTFGSGTRLTVV.

Only one count was recorded for this clone. The rearrangement joins TRBV28 to TRBJ1-5, with D maybe TRBD1 (5 bases). The V end was cut by 7 bases, the J end by 4 bases, with 20 bases between. The CDR3 contains 16 residues. Germline V gives CDR1 MDHEN, CDR2 SYDVKM. For the CDR3, the DNA is TGTGCCAGCACCTTGGGAAGCGGGACCGCGAATCAGCCCCAGCATTTT. It specifies CASTLGSGTANQPQHF.

This clone was seen only once. The chain employs TRBV19 and TRBJ2-3, with TRBD1 matching over 11 bases. Germline CDR1 is LNHDA and CDR2 is SQIVND (reference sequence). This CDR3 is 15 amino acids long. V was pared by 2 bases and J by 5 bases, with 3 bases of the junction left unmatched. CDR3 sequence (DNA): TGTGCCAGTAGTATAAAGGACAGGGGGCAAGATACGCAGTATTTT. Its protein product is CASSIKDRGQDTQYF. Based on the CDR3 plus reference TRBV19 and TRBJ2-3, the full variable domain is DGGITQSPKYLFRKEGQNVTLSCEQNLNHDAMYWYRQDPGQGLRLIYYSQIVNDFQKGDIAEGYSVSREKKESFPLTVTSAQKNPTAFYLCASSIKDRGQDTQYFGPGTRLTVL.

The chain has TRBV28 and TRBJ2-7; 7 bases line up with TRBD1. This CDR3 contains 14 residues. The germline CDR1 and CDR2 sequences are MDHEN and SYDVKM. The V gene end was trimmed by 6 bases and the J gene end by 0 bases; junction bases not matched to a gene: 5. This CDR3 reads CASRGQLSSYEQYF. The CDR3 DNA reads TGTGCCAGCAGGGGACAGCTGAGCTCCTACGAGCAGTACTTC. Full variable domain (outside the CDR3, taken from reference TRBV28 and TRBJ2-7): DVKVTQSSRYLVKRTGEKVFLECVQDMDHENMFWYRQDPGLGLRLIYFSYDVKMKEKGDIPEGYSVSREKKERFSLILESASTNQTSMYLCASRGQLSSYEQYFGPGTRLTVT.

The V gene is TRBV2, the J gene TRBJ2-3, with D perhaps TRBD1 (5 bases). The V gene lost 4 bases and the J gene lost 0 bases, with 11 bases spanning the gap. CDR1 is SNHLY, CDR2 FYNNEI, per germline. The CDR3 contains 15 residues. The CDR3 loop is CASSVQGRSTDTQYF. CDR3 DNA sequence: TGTGCCAGCAGTGTGCAGGGAAGGAGCACAGATACGCAGTATTTT.

V is TRBV11-2 and J is TRBJ1-4; 10 bases fit TRBD1. CDR1 SGHAT and CDR2 FQNNGV come from the germline V gene. This CDR3 spans 17 amino acids. The V segment lost 2 bases and the J segment 6 bases; nucleotides outside the gene matches: 9. The CDR3 DNA is TGTGCCAGCAGCTTACACCATGGACAGGGGGAGGATGAAAAACTGTTTTTT. It specifies CASSLHHGQGEDEKLFF.

This chain uses TRBV24-1 with TRBJ2-1, with 11 positions matching TRBD2. This CDR3 region has 18 residues. J was trimmed by 3 bases and V by 5 bases; bases with no gene match: 11. Germline CDR1 is KGHDR and CDR2 is SFDVKD. The CDR3: CATSGWSGTSGNYNEQFF. CDR3 DNA sequence: TGTGCCACCAGTGGTTGGTCGGGGACTAGCGGAAACTACAATGAGCAGTTCTTC.

The chain links TRBV23-1 to TRBJ2-4, with 8 bases that match TRBD1. TRBV23-1 qualifies as an ORF whose function is uncertain. V was clipped by 6 bases and J by 2 bases; unmatched bases: 6. The CDR3 runs to 15 residues. The CDR3 coding sequence is TGCGCCAGCAGGTATCGGACAGGGTCCAAAAACATTCAGTACTTC. It translates to CASRYRTGSKNIQYF.

J is TRBJ2-5 and V is TRBV7-7; D is possibly TRBD1 (5 bases). V lost 5 bases, J lost 4 bases, and 14 bases lay in between. The CDR3 is made up of 14 amino acids. CDR1 and CDR2 from the germline V gene are SSHAT and FNYEAQ (reference sequence). The CDR3 bases are TGTGCCAGCAGCCTACAGGCCGAGTCAGAGACCCAGTACTTC. Translating gives CASSLQAESETQYF.

The rearrangement links TRBV7-9 to TRBJ2-6; 7 bases are shared with TRBD1. The J segment lost 4 bases and the V segment lost 5 bases, leaving 2 bases of the junction unmatched. This CDR3 is 14 amino acids long. Per the germline V gene, CDR1 is SEHNR and CDR2 is FQNEAQ (reference sequence). The CDR3 sequence: CASSDRAGANVLTF. As DNA, the CDR3 is TGTGCCAGCAGCGACAGGGCCGGGGCCAACGTCCTGACTTTC.

This rearrangement joins TRBV6-6 to TRBJ2-1, with TRBD2 matching 9 bases. The junction had 6 bases not matched to a gene; V was cut back by 0 bases and J by 6 bases. The CDR3 loop spans 16 amino acids. Germline V gene sequence: CDR1 MNHNY, CDR2 SVGAGI (reference sequence). This CDR3 is CASSYSGGGATNEQFF. The CDR3 DNA sequence: TGTGCCAGCAGTTACTCAGGCGGGGGGGCCACCAATGAGCAGTTCTTC.

The chain recombines TRBV18 with TRBJ1-1; 10 bases map to TRBD1. The CDR3 totals 15 residues. V was clipped by 6 bases and J by 6 bases; unmatched bases: 10. The V gene's germline CDR1 is KGHSH and CDR2 LQKENI. The CDR3 region has the DNA TGTGCCAGCTCCCAGGGACAGGGGTTTGACGCTGAAGCTTTCTTT. It yields the protein CASSQGQGFDAEAFF.

This rearrangement joins TRBV2 to TRBJ2-5, with D tentatively TRBD1 (6 bases). The CDR3 spans 13 residues. V lost 7 bases to trimming and J lost 4 bases, with 13 bases between them. Germline V gene sequence: CDR1 SNHLY, CDR2 FYNNEI. The CDR3 loop is CASTRGGVETQYF. DNA for the CDR3: TGTGCCAGCACTAGAGGGGGTGTAGAGACCCAGTACTTC.

The chain uses TRBV3-1 (or the pseudogene TRBV3-2) and TRBJ1-6; no firm D call. Germline V lookup: CDR1 LGHDT, CDR2 YNNKEL (reference sequence). CDR3 length equals 13 residues. V gave up 3 bases and J gave up 9 bases, with 9 bases separating them. DNA of the CDR3: TGTGCCAGCAGCCAGCTGAGGGCTTCACCCCTCCACTTT. It is translated as CASSQLRASPLHF.

The chain uses TRBV6-2 or TRBV6-3 and TRBJ2-7; possibly TRBD2 for D (6 bases). Deletions cut 0 bases from V and 1 base from J, with 13 bases between. The CDR3 length is 16 residues. Germline V gene data show CDR1 as MNHEY and CDR2 as SVGEGT. In nucleotides, the CDR3 is TGTGCCAGCAGTTACTCCCCGGACTACACTTCCTACGAGCAGTACTTC. Residues: CASSYSPDYTSYEQYF.

The chain joins TRBV10-3 to TRBJ2-7; 8 bases fit TRBD1. With 9 bases clipped from V and 6 bases from J, the junction kept 13 bases outside the gene matches. Germline V gives CDR1 ENHRY, CDR2 SYGVKD. CDR3 length: 14 residues. CDR3 DNA sequence: TGTGCCATTAAGCGCGGGACAGGACCCTCCGAGCAGTACTTC. Translated: CAIKRGTGPSEQYF.

The chain is built from TRBV11-2 and TRBJ1-1; 8 bases align to TRBD1. The ends lost 5 bases at V and 6 bases at J; junction bases unmatched: 11. Germline V gene sequence: CDR1 SGHAT, CDR2 FQNNGV. The CDR3 sequence is 15 residues long. This CDR3 is CASSLSRGQASEAFF. The CDR3, as DNA: TGTGCCAGCAGCCTTAGTAGGGGACAGGCTTCTGAAGCTTTCTTT.